The TCR beta chain described here comes from a study of cytomegalovirus exposure and HLA in healthy donors. Both 60 Vbeta primers and 13 Jbeta primers went into the PCR. Study processing details: The count from a later analysis was tens of millions of unique TCR beta chains, some 10 million of them shared. TCRdb keeps only in-frame clones here, not all; method: immunoSEQ multiplex PCR. That table is the source of V, J and clone size, and D and trimming were worked out from the DNA. The sample consists of around 140,000 clones, more than 75% of them appearing once. This clone was seen a single time. As yet, its antigen is unknown. Study conclusions and caveats: Donors belonging to an Asian-associated ancestry cluster reportedly showed fewer N-insertions in productive TCRs than the approximately 700-donor mean, according to what a later analysis found. Cytomegalovirus-associated TCR beta chains were listed, numbering some 180.

V lost 5 bases to trimming and J lost 5 bases, with 13 bases between them. CDR1 is MNHEY, CDR2 SMNVEV, per germline (reference sequence). This CDR3 has 13 residues. The J gene is TRBJ2-7, the V gene TRBV27; D may be TRBD2 (6 bases). The TCR originated in a woman aged 30 to 39 in good health and CMV-seronegative. What was sequenced was PBMCs. DNA of the CDR3: TGTGCCAGCAGTCCCTCGGGACTCCACGAGCAGTACTTC. It translates to CASSPSGLHEQYF.